This TCR beta chain was found in a study of T cell responses to AZD1222 COVID-19 vaccine. This CDR3 region has 13 residues. V was clipped by 5 bases and J by 4 bases, with 11 bases between them. The V gene's germline CDR1 is SGHAT and CDR2 FQNNGV. Details on this clone: Its target is not known.

Here immunoSEQ multiplex PCR was the method, and the copy in TCRdb shows in-frame clones only, minus some. The sample includes 100,000 or so clones, about 90% seen only once; the top ten take 16%. Study-wide results and limits: Spike was spanned by vaccine-associated CD4 TCRs, with dominance at 160-218 and 743-854.

The J gene is TRBJ1-1, the V gene TRBV11-2; D might be TRBD1 (6 bases). The TCR originated in an adult in good health. The sequenced sample was peripheral blood, obtained on day 0 of AZD1222 vaccination. CDR3 DNA sequence: TGTGCCAGCAGCCCCATCAGGGGCACTGAAGCTTTCTTT. Translating gives CASSPIRGTEAFF.